The 5 T cell receptor beta chains given below trace back to one sample, sequenced in a study of response to subunit inactivated influenza vaccine. TCRdb re-derived calls from the RT-PCR reads in MiXCR, one entry per CDR3 protein. The profile covers about 190,000 distinct CDR3 sequences, with approximately 14% appearing a single time and 26% taken by the ten largest. Sequencing was performed on CD8+ T cells sorted from PBMCs, taken roughly 5 days after vaccination. The receptors stem from a man aged 50 or older who received an inactivated influenza vaccine.

A few counts support this clonotype. This chain uses TRBV7-8 with TRBJ2-7; 9 bases are shared with TRBD2. With V trimmed by 1 base and J by 3 bases, 10 bases remained unmatched. Germline CDR1 is SGHVS and CDR2 is FQNEAQ. This CDR3 is 17 amino acids long. This chain's CDR3 is CASSLGWRGGPIYEQYF. The CDR3 region has the DNA TGTGCCAGCAGCTTAGGATGGCGGGGGGGCCCCATCTACGAGCAGTACTTC.

V and J are TRBV23-1 and TRBJ2-5; perhaps TRBD1 as D (6 bases). TRBV23-1 is filed as an ORF, its function uncertain. The CDR3 totals 14 residues. V was clipped by 7 bases and J by 1 base, with 13 bases between them. The CDR3 protein is CASIDRSRQETQYF. The CDR3 DNA is TGCGCCAGCATCGACAGGTCCCGCCAAGAGACCCAGTACTTC.

The genes are TRBV6-2 or TRBV6-3 and TRBJ2-7; D is undetermined. Germline CDR1 reads MNHEY; CDR2 reads SVGEGT. This CDR3 region has 14 residues. Trimming left V 7 bases short and J 6 bases short, with 19 bases between. CDR3 nucleotide sequence: TGTGCCAGCACTCCGGCCAGGTTCTATGGCGAGCAGTACTTC. Translation: CASTPARFYGEQYF.

This clonotype was seen ten or more times. This chain connects TRBV28 to TRBJ1-5, with 8 nucleotides matching TRBD1. Germline V gene lookup returns CDR1 MDHEN and CDR2 SYDVKM. V lost 6 bases to trimming and J lost 0 bases; unmatched junction nucleotides: 13. The CDR3 contains 18 residues. The CDR3 DNA is TGTGCCAGCAGCCCCGGACAGGGAGGTTCTTATAGCAATCAGCCCCAGCATTTT. Its protein product is CASSPGQGGSYSNQPQHF.

Comment on this clonotype: No DNA is shown, since the ends of the CDR3 on it are uncertain; the CDR3 is the one TCRdb lists. This chain links TRBV29-1 with TRBJ2-7. The CDR3 adds up to 12 amino acids, both ends counted. Germline assignment: CDR1 SQVTM and CDR2 ANQGSEA. CDR3 sequence: CSVVGDGAVPYF.